Shown below are 2 T cell receptor beta chains from a single sample sequenced in a study of cytomegalovirus exposure and HLA in healthy donors. Profiled with immunoSEQ multiplex PCR; TCRdb holds only in-frame clones, not every one. The sample has about 140,000 clones, 85% to 90% seen once. Sequencing was carried out using PBMCs. The receptors shown here come from a man between 18 and 29 years old in good health and CMV-seropositive.

This sequence joins TRBV11-3 and TRBJ2-3; 7 bases align to TRBD1. This CDR3 is 14 amino acids long. The V gene end was trimmed by 5 bases and the J gene end by 4 bases; junction bases not matched to a gene: 6. Germline V gives CDR1 SGHNT, CDR2 YENEEA. This chain's CDR3 is CASSLGGAADTQYF. The CDR3 nucleotides are TGTGCCAGCAGCCTAGGGGGCGCGGCAGATACGCAGTATTTT.

The gene calls are TRBV10-2 and TRBJ1-6; possibly TRBD1 for D (5 bases). V lost 6 bases, J lost 7 bases, and 19 bases lay in between. The germline V gene has CDR1 WSHSY and CDR2 SAAADI. The CDR3 runs to 16 residues. The CDR3 coding sequence is TGCGCCAGCAGAAACCCCTCAAGACAGAGAAATTCACCCCTCCACTTT. This encodes CASRNPSRQRNSPLHF.